These 24 T cell receptor beta chains were all obtained from the same sample, sequenced in a study of blood T cell repertoires in COVID-19. Method: immunoSEQ multiplex PCR; TCRdb's copy keeps in-frame clones and lacks some. The table lists just over 65,000 clones, approximately 90% of them singletons. The sample consisted of peripheral blood. The origin of the receptors is a man aged 25 to 45 with acute or convalescent COVID-19.

The count of this clone is one. The CDR3 here is CAWSVGGDEQYF. CDR3 nucleotides: TGTGCCTGGAGTGTGGGAGGGGACGAGCAGTACTTC. This chain uses TRBV30 with TRBJ2-7, with TRBD2 matching over 7 bases. The V gene end was trimmed by 0 bases and the J gene end by 5 bases; junction bases not matched to a gene: 1. CDR1 and CDR2 from the germline V gene are GTSNPN and SVGIG (reference sequence). The CDR3 has 12 amino acids. The whole variable domain, remainder taken from reference TRBV30 and TRBJ2-7, is SQTIHQWPATLVQPVGSPLSLECTVEGTSNPNLYWYRQAAGRGLQLLFYSVGIGQISSEVPQNLSASRPQDRQFILSSKKLLLSDSGFYLCAWSVGGDEQYFGPGTRLTVT.

This clone has just a few counts. V and J are TRBV9 and TRBJ2-1; 8 bases line up with TRBD2. The trim removed 4 bases at V and 9 bases at J, leaving 9 bases unmatched. The CDR3 totals 14 residues. Germline V lookup: CDR1 SGDLS, CDR2 YYNGEE. For the CDR3, the DNA is TGTGCCAGCAGCCCCTCGGGGGGGGCGGGTGAGCAGTTCTTC. It is translated as CASSPSGGAGEQFF.

This chain uses TRBV6-4 with TRBJ1-1; D might be TRBD1 (5 bases). The CDR3 is made up of 13 amino acids. Germline V gene sequence: CDR1 MRHNA, CDR2 SNTAGT. Trimming took off 6 bases at V and 4 bases at J, with 12 bases between the two ends. CDR3 DNA sequence: TGTGCCAGCAGCTCACAGGAGGGCACTGAAGCTTTCTTT. Protein: CASSSQEGTEAFF.

The rearrangement links TRBV27 to TRBJ1-2, with D tentatively TRBD1 (5 bases). The CDR3 is 11 amino acids. CDR1 MNHEY and CDR2 SMNVEV come from the germline V gene (reference sequence). V was cut by 7 bases and J by 3 bases, with 6 bases left in between. The DNA of the CDR3 is TGTGCCAGCATAGGGGACTATGGCTACACCTTC. This translates into CASIGDYGYTF.

The chain links TRBV11-2 to TRBJ1-1, with D uncertain. CDR1 is SGHAT, CDR2 FQNNGV, per germline. V was cut by 0 bases and J by 5 bases, with 7 bases left in between. This CDR3 contains 13 residues. CDR3 residues: CASSLESGTEAFF. The CDR3, as DNA: TGTGCCAGCAGCTTAGAGTCCGGTACTGAAGCTTTCTTT.

V usage is TRBV5-4 and J usage is TRBJ1-2, with D perhaps TRBD1 (5 bases). Germline CDR1 SGHNT, CDR2 YYREEE (reference sequence). The CDR3 is 18 amino acids. V lost 2 bases and J lost 1, with 21 bases in between. CDR3 nucleotides: TGTGCCAGCAGCTTAGTGCACGGGCGGGACGCCGGTAACTATGGCTACACCTTC. Its translation: CASSLVHGRDAGNYGYTF.

V gene TRBV28 combines with J gene TRBJ1-2, with no clear D. The V end was cut by 2 bases, the J end by 5 bases, with 12 bases between. Per germline, CDR1 MDHEN and CDR2 SYDVKM. The CDR3 consists of 14 residues. As DNA, the CDR3 is TGTGCCAGCAGTTTACTAGGGAGTTCGTATGGCTACACCTTC. It translates to CASSLLGSSYGYTF.

The chain combines TRBV9 with TRBJ2-1; 8 bases line up with TRBD1. There are 14 residues in the CDR3. V dropped 4 bases and J dropped 6; count of bases not matched to a gene: 6. Germline V gene data show CDR1 as SGDLS and CDR2 as YYNGEE. The chain's CDR3 is CASSPGTGINEQFF. In DNA, the CDR3 is TGTGCCAGCAGCCCTGGGACAGGTATCAATGAGCAGTTCTTC.

The CDR3 is CASSPSVPSYNEQFF. Here the CDR3 DNA reads TGTGCCAGCTCACCATCCGTTCCCTCCTACAATGAGCAGTTCTTC. This chain links TRBV18 with TRBJ2-1; D remains unclear. Trimming stripped 2 bases from V and 0 bases from J, with 8 bases between. This CDR3 comprises 15 residues. Germline V gives CDR1 KGHSH, CDR2 LQKENI.

The chain carries TRBV7-8 and TRBJ2-5, with TRBD2 identical over 12 bases. Germline lookup yields CDR1 SGHVS and CDR2 FQNEAQ. The CDR3 spans 19 residues. V shed 6 bases, J shed 10 bases, and the junction held 24 bases outside the gene matches. The CDR3 DNA follows: TGTGCCAGCAGGCGATCCGGGACTAGCGGGCTTCTCACCAAGAGTGGCCAGTACTTC. It encodes CASRRSGTSGLLTKSGQYF.

The CDR3 nucleotides read TGCGCCAGCAGCCAAGATAGGGGCGGGAGTGCCTACGAGCAGTACTTC. This encodes CASSQDRGGSAYEQYF. The chain carries TRBV4-1 and TRBJ2-7; 7 bases match TRBD2. The CDR3 length is 16 residues. Germline V lookup: CDR1 MGHRA, CDR2 YSYEKL. V shed 0 bases and J 2 bases; nucleotides not matched to a gene: 7.

The chain combines TRBV28 with TRBJ2-3; D gene ambiguous. Germline lookup yields CDR1 MDHEN and CDR2 SYDVKM. The CDR3 is 13 amino acids. V lost 2 bases, J lost 6 bases, and 9 bases lay in between. CDR3 in amino acids: CASSLVAPDTQYF. The CDR3 region has the DNA TGTGCCAGCAGTTTAGTTGCGCCTGATACGCAGTATTTT.

The rearrangement links TRBV11-1 to TRBJ1-1; D is ambiguous. Trimming cost V 4 bases and J 1 base, with 10 bases left between them. CDR3 length equals 14 residues. Per the germline V gene, CDR1 is SGHAT and CDR2 is FQDESV (reference sequence). As DNA, the CDR3 is TGTGCCAGCAGCTCCCCGGGGAGGAACACTGAAGCTTTCTTT. Translated, it gives CASSSPGRNTEAFF.

The chain couples TRBV11-3 to TRBJ2-1; no clear D gene. This CDR3 has 13 residues. Trimming removed 1 base at V and 4 bases at J, with 5 bases between. Germline loops: CDR1 SGHNT, CDR2 YENEEA. The CDR3 nucleotides are TGTGCCAGCAGCTTAGGGCCATACAATGAGCAGTTCTTC. Its protein product is CASSLGPYNEQFF.

The chain recombines TRBV6-5 with TRBJ1-5; the match to TRBD1 covers 7 bases. The germline V gene has CDR1 MNHEY and CDR2 SVGAGI. The CDR3 consists of 14 residues. Trimming removed 7 bases from V and 4 bases from J; junction bases left unmatched: 7. CDR3 coding DNA: TGTGCCAGCAAAGAGGGGGCAGAAAATCAGCCCCAGCATTTT. Its translation is CASKEGAENQPQHF.

J is TRBJ1-5 and V is TRBV24-1, with a tentative D call TRBD1 (5 bases). V shed 4 bases and J shed 5 bases, with 8 bases lying between them. The CDR3 runs 13 residues. Germline CDR1 reads KGHDR; CDR2 reads SFDVKD. The CDR3 reads CATSDGGDQPQHF. CDR3 in DNA: TGTGCCACCAGTGACGGGGGGGATCAGCCCCAGCATTTT.

The J gene is TRBJ2-5, the V gene TRBV7-8; TRBD2 agrees at 9 bases. The V and J ends lost 5 bases and 4 bases, in that order; junction bases with no gene match: 11. CDR1 and CDR2 (germline): SGHVS, FQNEAQ. CDR3 length equals 16 residues. The chain's CDR3 is CASSPRVAGAGETQYF. The CDR3 region has the DNA TGTGCCAGCAGCCCCCGGGTAGCGGGAGCCGGAGAGACCCAGTACTTC.

The CDR3 coding sequence is TGTGCCTGGAGTGTTGAGGGTGCCACCGGGGAGCTGTTTTTT. This sequence encodes CAWSVEGATGELFF. V usage is TRBV30 and J usage is TRBJ2-2; weak D call: TRBD2 (5 bases). V shed 0 bases and J shed 4 bases, with 9 bases lying between them. This CDR3 has 14 amino acids. Per germline, CDR1 GTSNPN and CDR2 SVGIG (reference sequence).

V gene TRBV9 combines with J gene TRBJ1-1; D is uncertain. The CDR3 length is 13 residues. The V and J ends lost 2 bases and 5 bases respectively, with 10 bases between them. Looked up from germline, CDR1 is SGDLS and CDR2 is YYNGEE. The CDR3 region is CASSVGGRTEAFF. The CDR3 bases are TGTGCCAGCAGCGTGGGAGGTCGAACTGAAGCTTTCTTT.

The sample holds one count of this clone. The chain has TRBV27 and TRBJ1-5; 10 nucleotides match TRBD1. Per germline, CDR1 MNHEY and CDR2 SMNVEV (reference sequence). The CDR3 covers 15 residues. With 4 bases clipped from V and 2 bases from J, the junction kept 2 bases outside the gene matches. The CDR3: CASSYGTGGNQPQHF. The CDR3 DNA reads TGTGCCAGCAGTTACGGGACAGGGGGCAATCAGCCCCAGCATTTT.

This chain links TRBV24-1 with TRBJ2-5; 7 nucleotides align to TRBD2. The germline gives CDR1 KGHDR, CDR2 SFDVKD. The CDR3 is 16 amino acids. The trim removed 3 bases at V and 4 bases at J, leaving 10 bases unmatched. The CDR3 here is CATSDPTPGGSETQYF. As DNA, the CDR3 is TGTGCCACCAGTGATCCAACCCCGGGAGGCTCAGAGACCCAGTACTTC.

Notes on this clone: The sample contains more than one DNA sequence encoding this CDR3. V gene TRBV7-9 combines with J gene TRBJ2-1; D gene ambiguous. Germline V gene data show CDR1 as SEHNR and CDR2 as FQNEAQ (reference sequence). Trimming stripped 0 bases from V and 3 bases from J, with 6 bases between. The CDR3 sequence is 14 residues long. As DNA, the CDR3 is TGTGCCAGCAGCTTAGCGAATAGCTACAATGAGCAGTTCTTC. Translation: CASSLANSYNEQFF.

This clone was counted a single time. This chain joins TRBV7-2 and TRBJ2-5; no clear D. Trimming cost V 7 bases and J 5 bases, with 14 bases left between them. Germline assignment: CDR1 SGHTA and CDR2 FQGNSA. The CDR3 sequence is 13 residues long. CDR3 DNA sequence: TGTGCCAGCACCCTAAGCTACGGGGAGACCCAGTACTTC. Residues: CASTLSYGETQYF.

The chain employs TRBV5-1 and TRBJ1-4, with D perhaps TRBD1 (5 bases). The CDR3 loop spans 14 amino acids. The germline CDR1 and CDR2 sequences are SGHRS and YFSETQ. V was shortened by 4 bases and J by 5 bases, with 12 bases between the two germline ends. CDR3 DNA: TGCGCCAGCAGCCGTGACAGACCAAATGAAAAACTGTTTTTT. It yields the protein CASSRDRPNEKLFF.